The entry below gives a single T cell receptor beta chain sequence along with its context. The data belong to a study of T cells in localized non-small cell lung cancer. Trimming cost V 4 bases and J 2 bases, with 16 bases left between them. The germline V gene has CDR1 SGHNT and CDR2 YYREEE (reference sequence). CDR3 length: 15 residues. Produced via immunoSEQ multiplex PCR; TCRdb's table is partial and in-frame only. The table lists about 78,000 clones, roughly 81% of them singletons. Material: peripheral blood, obtained before any cancer treatment. The TCR sequence derives from a man between 40 and 70 years old with stage I lung adenocarcinoma. The chain recombines TRBV5-4 with TRBJ2-7; a weak D match, TRBD2 (6 bases). The chain's CDR3 is CASSPTGGTPYEQYF. The DNA of the CDR3 is TGTGCCAGCAGCCCCACCGGGGGTACACCCTACGAGCAGTACTTC.